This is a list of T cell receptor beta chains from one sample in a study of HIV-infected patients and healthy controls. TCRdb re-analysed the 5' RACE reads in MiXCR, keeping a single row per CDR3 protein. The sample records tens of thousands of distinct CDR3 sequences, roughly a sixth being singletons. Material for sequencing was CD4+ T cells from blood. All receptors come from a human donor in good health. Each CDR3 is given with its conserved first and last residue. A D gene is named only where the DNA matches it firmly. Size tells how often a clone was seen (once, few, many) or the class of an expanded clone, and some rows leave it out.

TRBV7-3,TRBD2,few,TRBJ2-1,CASSLLGGGTYNEQFF,TGTGCCAGCAGCTTATTGGGCGGGGGAACCTACAATGAGCAGTTCTTC
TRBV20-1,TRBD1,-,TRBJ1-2,CSARTRQGSDGYTF,TGCAGTGCTAGAACCCGACAGGGGAGCGATGGCTACACCTTC
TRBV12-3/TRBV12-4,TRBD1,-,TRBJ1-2,CASTWTGTIYGYTF,TGTGCCAGCACTTGGACAGGAACTATCTATGGCTACACCTTC
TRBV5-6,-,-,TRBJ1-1,CASSYWTQGTEAFF,TGTGCCAGCAGCTACTGGACACAAGGGACTGAAGCTTTCTTT
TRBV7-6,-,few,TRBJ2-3,CASSSGGQTTDTQYF,TGTGCCAGCAGCTCAGGAGGGCAGACCACAGATACGCAGTATTTT
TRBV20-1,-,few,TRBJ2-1,CSARHTRGGDSEQFF,TGCAGTGCTAGACATACTAGGGGGGGGGATAGTGAGCAGTTCTTC
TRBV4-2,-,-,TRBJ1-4,CASSQDMGFAHEKLFF,TGTGCCAGCAGCCAAGATATGGGATTTGCCCATGAAAAACTGTTTTTT
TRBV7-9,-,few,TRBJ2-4,CASSLTGKNIQYF,TGTGCCAGCAGTTTGACAGGCAAAAACATTCAGTACTTC
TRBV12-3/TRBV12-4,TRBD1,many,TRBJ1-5,CASSQSQGVCQPQHF,TGTGCCAGCAGTCAATCACAGGGGGTCTGTCAGCCCCAGCATTTT
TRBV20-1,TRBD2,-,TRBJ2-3,CSARDVTSGGTDTQYF,TGCAGTGCTAGAGATGTGACTAGCGGGGGGACGGATACGCAGTATTTT
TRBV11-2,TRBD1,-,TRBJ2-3,CASSSGQVHTQYF,TGTGCCAGCAGCTCTGGACAGGTTCATACGCAGTATTTT
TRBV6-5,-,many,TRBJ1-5,CASSYRGNQPQHF,TGTGCCAGCAGTTACAGGGGTAATCAGCCCCAGCATTTT
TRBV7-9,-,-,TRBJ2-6,CASSLGQGTSSGANVLTF,TGTGCCAGCAGCTTGGGGCAGGGGACCTCCTCTGGGGCCAACGTCCTGACTTTC
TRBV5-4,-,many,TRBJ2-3,CASSFSRSLSTDTQYF,TGTGCCAGCAGCTTTTCAAGATCTCTCAGCACAGATACGCAGTATTTT
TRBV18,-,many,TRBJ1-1,CASSSGSMNTEAFF,TGTGCCAGCTCGTCAGGGTCCATGAACACTGAAGCTTTCTTT
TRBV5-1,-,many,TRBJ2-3,CASSLFRSTDTQYF,TGCGCCAGCAGCTTGTTTCGTTCAACGGATACGCAGTATTTT
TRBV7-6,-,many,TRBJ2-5,CASSFGVSETQYF,TGTGCCAGCAGCTTTGGGGTCTCTGAGACCCAGTACTTC
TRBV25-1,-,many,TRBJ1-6,CASSVGSSYNSPLHF,TGTGCCAGCAGTGTTGGGAGCTCCTATAATTCACCCCTCCACTTT
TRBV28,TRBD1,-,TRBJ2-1,CASSLPRGRGNEQFF,TGTGCCAGCAGTTTGCCCAGGGGGCGCGGCAATGAGCAGTTCTTC
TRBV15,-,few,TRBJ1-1,CATSRDRIRRGWNTEAFF,TGTGCCACCAGCAGAGATAGAATTCGGAGGGGATGGAACACTGAAGCTTTCTTT
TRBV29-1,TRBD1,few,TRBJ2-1,CSVGRQGAGNEQFF,TGCAGCGTAGGGCGCCAGGGGGCGGGCAATGAGCAGTTCTTC
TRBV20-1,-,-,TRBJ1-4,CSARESRGNEKLFF,TGCAGTGCTAGGGAGTCCAGGGGTAATGAAAAACTGTTTTTT
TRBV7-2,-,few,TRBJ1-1,CASSLGRVLTEAFF,TGTGCCAGCAGCTTAGGCAGGGTTCTGACTGAAGCTTTCTTT
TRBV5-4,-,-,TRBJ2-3,CASSLDGGLGTDTQYF,TGTGCCAGCAGCTTGGATGGGGGCCTCGGCACAGATACGCAGTATTTT
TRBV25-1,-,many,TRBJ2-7,CASSDRLYEQYF,TGTGCCAGCAGTGATAGGCTTTACGAGCAGTACTTC
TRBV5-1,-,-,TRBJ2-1,CASSLGGRYNEQFF,TGCGCCAGCAGCTTGGGGGGACGATACAATGAGCAGTTCTTC
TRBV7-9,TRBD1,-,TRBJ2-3,CASSLIWDRGVVTDTQYF,TGTGCCAGCAGCTTAATCTGGGACAGGGGAGTGGTCACAGATACGCAGTATTTT
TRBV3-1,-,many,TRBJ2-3,CASSQQAGGHTDTQYF,TGTGCCAGCAGCCAACAAGCCGGTGGGCACACAGATACGCAGTATTTT
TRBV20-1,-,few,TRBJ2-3,CSASPPGFLDTQYF,TGCAGTGCTAGCCCTCCAGGCTTCCTTGATACGCAGTATTTT
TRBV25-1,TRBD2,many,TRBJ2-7,CASSLAGGNSYEQYF,TGTGCCAGCAGTCTAGCGGGAGGAAACTCCTACGAGCAGTACTTC
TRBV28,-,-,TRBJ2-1,CASSLVRASSYNEQFF,TGTGCCAGCAGTTTAGTCAGGGCCAGCTCCTACAATGAGCAGTTCTTC
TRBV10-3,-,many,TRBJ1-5,CAISGGGGPDDSNQPQHF,TGTGCCATCAGTGGGGGAGGGGGACCCGACGATAGCAATCAGCCCCAGCATTTT
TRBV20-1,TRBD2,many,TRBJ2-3,CSARTSGTDTQYF,TGCAGTGCTAGGACTAGCGGCACAGATACGCAGTATTTT
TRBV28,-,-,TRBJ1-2,CALGYVGGYTF,TGTGCCCTGGGGTACGTGGGGGGCTACACCTTC
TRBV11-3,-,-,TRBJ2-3,CASSLGRLAHTDTQYF,TGTGCCAGCAGCTTAGGACGGCTAGCTCACACAGATACGCAGTATTTT
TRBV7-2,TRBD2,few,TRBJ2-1,CASSEGTSGGGEQFF,TGTGCCAGCAGCGAGGGGACTAGCGGGGGAGGTGAGCAGTTCTTC
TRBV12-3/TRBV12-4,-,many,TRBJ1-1,CASSLAGGDTEAFF,TGTGCCAGCAGTTTAGCCGGGGGGGACACTGAAGCTTTCTTT
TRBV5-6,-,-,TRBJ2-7,CASSLPGSSYEQYF,TGTGCCAGCAGCTTGCCTGGTAGCTCCTACGAGCAGTACTTC
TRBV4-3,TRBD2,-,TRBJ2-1,CASSQVAGGGSSYNEQFF,TGCGCCAGCAGCCAAGTAGCGGGAGGGGGGAGCTCCTACAATGAGCAGTTCTTC
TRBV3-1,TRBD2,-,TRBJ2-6,CASSQDPREGAGANVLTF,TGTGCCAGCAGCCAAGACCCCCGGGAGGGCGCTGGGGCCAACGTCCTGACTTTC
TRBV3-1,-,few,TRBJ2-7,CASSQQQDGIEGQYF,TGTGCCAGCAGCCAGCAACAGGATGGTATTGAAGGGCAGTACTTC
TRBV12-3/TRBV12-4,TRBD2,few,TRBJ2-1,CASRERDRYNEQFF,TGTGCCAGCAGGGAGCGGGATCGCTACAATGAGCAGTTCTTC
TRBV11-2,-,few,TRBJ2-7,CASSLGQVVYF,TGTGCCAGCAGCTTAGGCCAGGTGGTCTACTTC
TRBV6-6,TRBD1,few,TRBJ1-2,CASRDRPTNYGYTF,TGTGCCAGCAGGGACAGGCCTACTAACTATGGCTACACCTTC
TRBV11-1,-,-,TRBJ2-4,CASSLQVLIQYF,TGTGCCAGCAGCTTACAGGTCCTCATTCAGTACTTC
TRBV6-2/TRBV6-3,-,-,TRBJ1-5,CAGTSGGPQHF,TGTGCCGGCACTTCCGGGGGGCCCCAGCATTTT
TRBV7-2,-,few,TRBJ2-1,CASSPEAVLVGGEQFF,TGTGCCAGCAGCCCCGAGGCCGTGTTGGTTGGAGGCGAGCAGTTCTTC
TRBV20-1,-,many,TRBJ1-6,CGTRRQPNSPLHF,TGCGGGACACGGAGACAGCCCAATTCACCCCTCCACTTT
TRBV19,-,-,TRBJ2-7,CASSIDRRSAYEQYF,TGTGCCAGTAGTATAGACCGAAGGTCCGCCTACGAGCAGTACTTC
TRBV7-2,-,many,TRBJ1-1,CASRGGGHEAFF,TGTGCCAGCAGGGGGGGTGGGCACGAAGCTTTCTTT
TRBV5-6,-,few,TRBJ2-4,CASSWLAKNIQYF,TGTGCCAGCAGTTGGTTAGCCAAAAACATTCAGTACTTC